The next 15 T cell receptor beta chains were all read from a single sample in a study of cytotoxic CD8 clonotypes in ibrutinib-treated CLL. Sequenced by immunoSEQ multiplex PCR; TCRdb stores in-frame clones only, minus some. The table shows some 130,000 clones, with around 85% occurring only once. Sequencing was performed on PBMCs, taken after 24 months of ibrutinib treatment. The receptor set was obtained from a human donor with chronic lymphocytic leukemia.

The CDR3 loop is CASSQDKGTRGLKTQYF. The CDR3, as DNA: TGCGCCAGCAGCCAAGATAAGGGGACTAGAGGTTTAAAGACCCAGTACTTC. V usage is TRBV4-1 and J usage is TRBJ2-5; 8 nucleotides agree with TRBD2. V lost 0 bases to trimming and J lost 6 bases; unmatched junction nucleotides: 12. The CDR3 has 17 amino acids. Germline V gene sequence: CDR1 MGHRA, CDR2 YSYEKL.

J is TRBJ1-5 and V is TRBV7-8, with D tentatively TRBD1 (5 bases). V gave up 0 bases and J gave up 7 bases, with 10 bases separating them. CDR3 length: 14 amino acids. The germline gives CDR1 SGHVS, CDR2 FQNEAQ. The CDR3 nucleotides read TGTGCCAGCAGCTTAGCTCCCAGGGAACAGCCCCAGCATTTT. Translating it yields CASSLAPREQPQHF.

The chain links TRBV7-2 to TRBJ1-3; D may be TRBD1 (6 bases). This CDR3 comprises 16 residues. CDR1 is SGHTA and CDR2 is FQGNSA in the germline V gene. V shed 3 bases and J shed 0 bases, with 12 bases lying between them. The CDR3 here is CASSFRQGSSGNTIYF. The CDR3 region has the DNA TGTGCCAGCAGCTTCCGGCAGGGGAGCTCTGGAAACACCATATATTTT.

V and J are TRBV6-5 and TRBJ1-5; D might be TRBD1 (6 bases). The CDR3 has 15 residues. Trimming took 2 bases from V and 1 from J, leaving 9 bases between them. The V gene's germline CDR1 is MNHEY and CDR2 SVGAGI. In DNA form, the CDR3 reads TGTGCCAGCAGTTACGGGGGGGCCAGCAATCAGCCCCAGCATTTT. It is translated as CASSYGGASNQPQHF.

This chain connects TRBV29-1 to TRBJ2-7, with a weak D call TRBD1 (6 bases). The V gene lost 6 bases and the J gene lost 2 bases, with 11 bases spanning the gap. CDR1 and CDR2 (germline): SQVTM, ANQGSEA. The CDR3 spans 12 residues. CDR3 amino acids: CSVSGTTYEQYF. CDR3 DNA: TGCAGCGTCTCCGGGACAACCTACGAGCAGTACTTC.

This chain joins TRBV28 and TRBJ1-2; no clear D gene. The CDR3 covers 11 residues. V was clipped by 3 bases and J by 7 bases, with 6 bases between them. Germline CDR1 is MDHEN and CDR2 is SYDVKM. DNA of the CDR3: TGTGCCAGCAGTTTCGGTATTGGCTACACCTTC. This encodes CASSFGIGYTF.

V is TRBV7-2 and J is TRBJ2-7; D unclear. The CDR3 spans 16 residues. CDR1 SGHTA and CDR2 FQGNSA come from the germline V gene. Trimming stripped 0 bases from V and 6 bases from J, with 18 bases between. The CDR3 protein is CASSLAPDLGWSEQYF. DNA of the CDR3: TGTGCCAGCAGCTTAGCGCCCGATCTGGGTTGGAGCGAGCAGTACTTC.

This clone was recorded once. The CDR3 loop reads CASSDRPGTAKSTDTQYF. CDR3 nucleotides: TGTGCCAGCAGCGACCGCCCGGGGACTGCTAAAAGCACAGATACGCAGTATTTT. The rearrangement links TRBV7-3 to TRBJ2-3; perhaps TRBD2 as D (6 bases). V lost 5 bases, J lost 0 bases, and 21 bases lay in between. Germline CDR1 SGHTA, CDR2 FQGTGA. The CDR3 spans 18 residues.

The chain combines TRBV5-1 with TRBJ2-1, with TRBD1 matching 8 bases. Germline V CDR1 and CDR2: SGHRS, YFSETQ. Trimming took 1 base from V and 9 from J; bases not matched to a gene: 9. The CDR3 contains 15 residues. The CDR3 nucleotides are TGCGCCAGCAGCTTGTTGGAGACAGGGGCGGTTGAGCAGTTCTTC. Amino acid sequence: CASSLLETGAVEQFF.

The chain is built from TRBV7-9 and TRBJ2-3, with 9 bases that match TRBD1. The V gene end was trimmed by 4 bases and the J gene end by 6 bases; junction bases not matched to a gene: 8. The CDR3 contains 15 residues. Germline assignment: CDR1 SEHNR and CDR2 FQNEAQ (reference sequence). CDR3 DNA sequence: TGTGCCAGCAGCTGGATACAGGGGGCTTCGGATACGCAGTATTTT. It codes for CASSWIQGASDTQYF.

V usage is TRBV9 and J usage is TRBJ2-5, with D perhaps TRBD1 (5 bases). Trimming took 4 bases from V and 0 from J, leaving 10 bases between them. Germline V gene data show CDR1 as SGDLS and CDR2 as YYNGEE. CDR3 length equals 14 residues. CDR3 residues: CASSPGRDQETQYF. The CDR3 nucleotides read TGTGCCAGCAGCCCAGGCAGGGACCAAGAGACCCAGTACTTC.

The rearrangement joins TRBV13 to TRBJ2-2; 9 nucleotides match TRBD2. The CDR3 is 15 residues long. The germline V gene has CDR1 PRHDT and CDR2 FYEKMQ (reference sequence). The V gene end was trimmed by 3 bases and the J gene end by 3 bases; junction bases not matched to a gene: 2. This CDR3 reads CASSLASGDTGELFF. The CDR3, as DNA: TGTGCCAGCAGCTTGGCTAGCGGGGACACCGGGGAGCTGTTTTTT.

This clone was counted a single time. This chain connects TRBV7-3 to TRBJ2-1; 8 bases agree with TRBD2. This CDR3 is 16 amino acids long. The V segment lost 5 bases and the J segment 9 bases; nucleotides outside the gene matches: 15. Germline values: CDR1 SGHTA, CDR2 FQGTGA. The CDR3 region is CASSPGGTRYSGEQFF. Here the CDR3 DNA reads TGTGCCAGCAGCCCAGGTGGGACTAGGTATAGCGGTGAGCAGTTCTTC.

The chain uses TRBV28 and TRBJ1-1, with a tentative D call TRBD1 (6 bases). The ends were cut back, 5 bases at V and 1 base at J, with 14 bases in the middle. CDR1 and CDR2 (germline): MDHEN, SYDVKM. The CDR3 consists of 15 residues. The CDR3 bases are TGTGCCAGCAGTGTACGACAGGAGCGGAACACTGAAGCTTTCTTT. Translated: CASSVRQERNTEAFF.

The chain couples TRBV7-3 to TRBJ1-1; no clear D gene. Germline assignment: CDR1 SGHTA and CDR2 FQGTGA. This CDR3 is 13 amino acids long. The ends were cut back, 5 bases at V and 0 bases at J, with 7 bases in the middle. In DNA, the CDR3 is TGTGCCAGCAGCCCCCATATGAACACTGAAGCTTTCTTT. It specifies CASSPHMNTEAFF.